This T cell receptor beta chain was obtained from a study of T cell responses to AZD1222 COVID-19 vaccine. Regarding the study as a whole: Nearly half of spike-specific TCRs reportedly target unmutated variant regions. Spike-specific TCR breadth rose after two AZD1222 doses, and depth rose as well.

This CDR3 is 15 amino acids long. In germline, CDR1 is MNHNY, CDR2 SVGAGI (reference sequence). J was trimmed by 5 bases and V by 5 bases; bases with no gene match: 6. As for this clone: Antigen: not known.

This table comes from immunoSEQ multiplex PCR, and its TCRdb copy is limited to in-frame clones, with some not included. The data hold approximately 150,000 clones, with about nine tenths observed a single time. The specimen was peripheral blood, collected 28 days after the second AZD1222 dose. This TCR was sampled from an adult who received the AZD1222 COVID-19 vaccine. The chain is built from TRBV6-6 and TRBJ2-1; TRBD1 aligns across 10 bases. The CDR3 region has the DNA TGTGCCAGCAGTCCCGGGACAGGGGTAGACAATGAGCAGTTCTTC. Protein product: CASSPGTGVDNEQFF.